This T cell receptor beta chain was sequenced in a study of cytomegalovirus exposure and HLA in healthy donors. CDR1 is SEHNR and CDR2 is FQNEAQ in the germline V gene (reference sequence). Trimming pared 2 bases from V and 2 bases from J, leaving 10 bases between. CDR3 length: 14 residues. Clones were sequenced by immunoSEQ multiplex PCR, and TCRdb holds only the in-frame ones, with some missing. This repertoire shows fewer than 120,000 clones, about 92% found once; its top ten account for around 1.9%. Note on this clone: Its antigen remains unidentified.

Study conclusions and caveats: The TCR clusters that emerged in the first cohort tended, a later analysis found, to co-occur in the approximately 120 validation repertoires. In vitro testing confirmed a few CMV-associated chains as specific for CMV antigens. Most sequenced TCRs were rare (though some public TCRs occurred in many donors).

The V gene is TRBV7-9, the J gene TRBJ2-7; TRBD1 might be the D (6 bases). The receptor was isolated from a woman aged 18-35 years in good health and CMV-seronegative. Sequenced: PBMCs. The CDR3 nucleotides are TGTGCCAGCAGCTTATCTGGGACACCCTACGAGCAGTACTTC. Its translation is CASSLSGTPYEQYF.